This T cell receptor (beta chain) was identified during a study of T-cell memory formation after mild COVID-19. Constant-segment-primed 5'RACE gave TCR alpha and TCR beta cDNA libraries with sample barcodes and UMIs. TCRdb redid the calling of the 5' RACE reads with MiXCR, one entry per CDR3 protein. The table lists 300,000 to 400,000 distinct CDR3 sequences, 10% to 15% of them singletons. This clonotype was seen only a few times. The germline V gene has CDR1 DFQATT and CDR2 SNEGSKA (reference sequence). The CDR3 contains 10 residues. V was pared by 5 bases and J by 8 bases, with 7 bases between. The chain employs TRBV20-1 and TRBJ2-1; D call uncertain. The sequenced material came from PBMCs or a T cell subset sorted from them (not recorded which). The receptor's source is a young man who had mild COVID-19 (a few samples of this study predate the infection). Cell type and time point are not known. The CDR3: CSAWDDEQFF. Here the CDR3 DNA reads TGCAGTGCTTGGGATGATGAGCAGTTCTTC.